This T cell receptor beta chain was identified during a study of monozygotic twins with inflammatory bowel disease. Germline lookup yields CDR1 SGHNT and CDR2 YENEEA. There are 15 residues in the CDR3. Reprocessing the 5' RACE reads, TCRdb reports a single entry for every CDR3 protein and omits DNA. In total, the table holds over 350,000 distinct CDR3 sequences. Phlebotomy per donor yielded a single 2.5 ml blood sample. This chain links TRBV11-3 with TRBJ2-2. The clonotype was recovered from a human donor with ulcerative colitis or Crohn's disease, or a healthy co-twin of an affected twin (not recorded which). The sample consisted of blood. The CDR3 protein is CASSLDSQFTGELFF.